The clone carrying this T cell receptor (beta chain) showed up just once. TCRdb's table, derived via immunoSEQ multiplex PCR, lists solely in-frame clones and lacks some. The sample carries over 200,000 clones, approximately 80% recorded once. This specimen comes from a study of blood T cell repertoires in COVID-19. On the study more broadly: COVID-19 samples from acute and convalescent phases originated in the United States, Italy and Spain.

The sequence derives from a man aged 60-69 years who had recovered from COVID-19. Sequencing was performed on PBMCs or T cells enriched from blood (not recorded which).

The CDR3 spells CASSRLRDRGSPLHF. The CDR3 bases are TGTGCCAGCAGTCGACTCCGGGACAGAGGTTCACCCCTCCACTTT. The chain links TRBV6-2 or TRBV6-3 to TRBJ1-6; 7 bases are a match to TRBD1. Trimming cost V 5 bases and J 9 bases; bases outside gene matches: 10. CDR3 length: 15 residues. Looked up from germline, CDR1 is MNHEY and CDR2 is SVGEGT.